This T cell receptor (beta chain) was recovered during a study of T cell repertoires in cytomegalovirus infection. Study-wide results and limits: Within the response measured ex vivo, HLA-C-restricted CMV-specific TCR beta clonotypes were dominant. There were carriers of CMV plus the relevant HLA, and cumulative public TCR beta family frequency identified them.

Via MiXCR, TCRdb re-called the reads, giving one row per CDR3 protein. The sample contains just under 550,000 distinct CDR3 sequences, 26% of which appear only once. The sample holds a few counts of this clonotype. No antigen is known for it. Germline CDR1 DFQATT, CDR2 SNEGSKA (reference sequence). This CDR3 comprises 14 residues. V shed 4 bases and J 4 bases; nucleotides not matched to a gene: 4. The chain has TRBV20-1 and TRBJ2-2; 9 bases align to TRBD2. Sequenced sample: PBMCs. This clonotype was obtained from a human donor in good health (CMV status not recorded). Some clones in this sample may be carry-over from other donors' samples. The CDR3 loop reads CSATSAGGTGELFF. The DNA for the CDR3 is TGCAGTGCTACGTCAGCGGGAGGCACCGGGGAGCTGTTTTTT.